A single sample gave rise to the 11 T cell receptor beta chains below, sequenced in a study of human T cells and chemical hapten exposure. TCRdb re-called the RACE reads with MiXCR, one entry per CDR3 protein. There are around 340,000 distinct CDR3 sequences in the sample; approximately 6.3% occur only once, and roughly 7.9% lies in the top ten. Time point meaning: patch test 1, 2 weeks after DPC sensitization. The treatment denotes: therapeutic diphenylcyclopropenone sensitization with weekly scalp DPC. The sequencing here drew on whole blood, taken in connection with sensitization to the hapten diphenylcyclopropenone (DPC). These receptor sequences come from a woman aged 18-29 years with alopecia areata. Some clones in this sample may be carry-over from other donors' samples.

V usage is TRBV29-1 and J usage is TRBJ1-3; D gene ambiguous. CDR3 size: 13 residues. Germline-derived CDR1 and CDR2 are SQVTM and ANQGSEA. Trimming removed 6 bases from V and 0 bases from J, with 9 bases in between. The CDR3 region is CSVHIGSGNTIYF. CDR3 nucleotides: TGCAGCGTCCACATTGGCTCTGGAAACACCATATATTTT.

Many counts were recorded for this clonotype. The chain couples TRBV20-1 to TRBJ2-3; no definite D call. There are 16 residues in the CDR3. V was clipped by 6 bases and J by 2 bases, with 21 bases between them. Germline assignment: CDR1 DFQATT and CDR2 SNEGSKA (reference sequence). The CDR3 sequence is CSASPRPPGYTDTQYF. In DNA, the CDR3 is TGCAGTGCGTCCCCCCGGCCGCCAGGATACACAGATACGCAGTATTTT.

This clonotype came up many times. The chain has TRBV4-2 and TRBJ2-6, with 7 bases fitting TRBD1. Germline V gene sequence: CDR1 LGHNA, CDR2 YNFKEQ. The CDR3 sequence is 19 residues long. With 5 bases clipped from V and 0 bases from J, the junction kept 13 bases outside the gene matches. The CDR3 loop is CASSSRTGTESSGANVLTF. As DNA, the CDR3 is TGTGCCAGCAGCAGTCGAACCGGGACAGAAAGCTCTGGGGCCAACGTCCTGACTTTC.

Note on this clonotype: The junction differs from germline at one of its ends, possibly a read error. The V and J genes are TRBV3-1 and TRBJ2-7; a possible D gene is TRBD1 (5 bases). The CDR3 has 15 residues. CDR1 and CDR2 (germline): LGHDT, YNNKEL (reference sequence). The CDR3 protein is CAGSQEVAIGAEQYF. The CDR3 DNA reads as TGTGCCGGCAGCCAAGAAGTTGCGATAGGGGCCGAGCAGTACTTC.

This clonotype showed up just a few times. This sequence joins TRBV14 and TRBJ1-2; 8 bases align to TRBD1. The ends lost 4 bases at V and 4 bases at J; junction bases unmatched: 8. This CDR3 comprises 15 residues. Germline V gene sequence: CDR1 SGHDN, CDR2 FVKESK. The CDR3 protein is CASSPTGGGLYGYTF. CDR3 coding DNA: TGTGCCAGCAGCCCCACAGGGGGGGGTCTCTATGGCTACACCTTC. Full variable domain (missing parts from reference TRBV14 and TRBJ1-2): EAGVTQFPSHSVIEKGQTVTLRCDPISGHDNLYWYRRVMGKEIKFLLHFVKESKQDESGMPNNRFLAERTGGTYSTLKVQPAELEDSGVYFCASSPTGGGLYGYTFGSGTRLTVV.

The genes are TRBV12-3 or TRBV12-4 and TRBJ2-4; maybe TRBD1 (5 bases). The CDR3 consists of 12 residues. The V end lost 5 bases, the J end lost 5 bases, and 7 bases lay between the germline ends. CDR3 nucleotide sequence: TGTGCCAGCAGTACCAGGGAAAACATTCAGTACTTC. It yields the protein CASSTRENIQYF.

Ten or more counts support this clonotype. The chain is built from TRBV24-1 and TRBJ2-7; D is unresolved. V lost 5 bases to trimming and J lost 5 bases, with 9 bases between them. Germline-derived CDR1 and CDR2 are KGHDR and SFDVKD. The CDR3 consists of 12 residues. The CDR3 spells CATSARNNEQYF. CDR3 nucleotides: TGTGCCACCAGTGCACGGAACAACGAGCAGTACTTC.

Notes on this clonotype: An end of the junction differs from the germline gene, which may be a read error. This chain connects TRBV14 to TRBJ1-1; D gene uncertain. Germline V gives CDR1 SGHDN, CDR2 FVKESK. This CDR3 has 12 amino acids. The CDR3 region is CVSGESYTEAFF. Written as DNA, the CDR3 is TGTGTCAGCGGGGAGTCCTACACTGAAGCTTTCTTT.

This chain connects TRBV6-2 or TRBV6-3 to TRBJ1-5; 10 bases are shared with TRBD1. The V gene end was trimmed by 6 bases and the J gene end by 5 bases; junction bases not matched to a gene: 4. The CDR3 length is 14 residues. The germline CDR1 and CDR2 sequences are MNHEY and SVGEGT. CDR3 DNA sequence: TGTGCCAGCAGCGGACAGGGGGTACATCAGCCCCAGCATTTT. Its translation: CASSGQGVHQPQHF.

This clonotype was seen only a few times. V usage is TRBV4-1 and J usage is TRBJ1-5; possibly TRBD1 for D (5 bases). This CDR3 region has 16 residues. Germline V gene sequence: CDR1 MGHRA, CDR2 YSYEKL. V shed 1 base and J shed 2 bases, with 12 bases lying between them. CDR3 region: CASSQGYQGGNQPQHF. DNA for the CDR3: TGCGCCAGCAGCCAAGGATACCAGGGAGGCAATCAGCCCCAGCATTTT.

The chain couples TRBV10-3 to TRBJ2-7, with D unclear. The V and J ends lost 6 bases and 3 bases respectively, with 6 bases between them. The CDR3 consists of 11 residues. CDR1 is ENHRY and CDR2 is SYGVKD in the germline V gene. DNA of the CDR3: TGTGCCATCAGCGACAACTACGAGCAGTACTTC. It specifies CAISDNYEQYF.